Below are 8 T cell receptor beta chains sequenced from a single sample in a study of T-cell memory formation after mild COVID-19. Using its own MiXCR run on the 5' RACE reads, TCRdb lists one record per CDR3 protein. The sample contains 180,000 or so distinct CDR3 sequences, approximately 10% of which appear only once. The sequenced material came from PBMCs or a T cell subset sorted from them (not recorded which). The receptors stem from a man aged 18 to 35 who had mild COVID-19 (a few samples of this study predate the infection). Cell type and time point are not known.

This clonotype was detected ten times or more. The genes are TRBV6-4 and TRBJ2-3; 10 positions agree with TRBD1. The length of the CDR3 is 14 residues. Germline V gene sequence: CDR1 MRHNA, CDR2 SNTAGT. Trimming at V came to 2 bases and at J to 4 bases, leaving 0 bases not matched to a gene. CDR3 amino acids: CASSDGTGADTQYF. The DNA for the CDR3 is TGTGCCAGCAGTGACGGGACAGGGGCAGATACGCAGTATTTT.

This clonotype occurred many times. The chain employs TRBV7-3 and TRBJ1-5, with D uncertain. V dropped 2 bases and J dropped 6 bases, with 8 bases sitting between them. CDR1 and CDR2 (germline): SGHTA, FQGTGA. CDR3 length equals 13 residues. The CDR3 coding sequence is TGTGCCAGCAGCTTAGATTTGGGTCAGCCCCAGCATTTT. Protein: CASSLDLGQPQHF.

This clonotype was seen many times. The V gene is TRBV4-3, the J gene TRBJ1-1, with 10 bases identical to TRBD1. The ends lost 0 bases at V and 5 bases at J; junction bases unmatched: 6. The length of the CDR3 is 16 residues. Germline values: CDR1 LGHNA, CDR2 YSLEER. CDR3 sequence reads: CASSQDLRTGGTEAFF. CDR3 nucleotide sequence: TGCGCCAGCAGCCAAGATCTAAGGACAGGGGGTACTGAAGCTTTCTTT.

This clonotype was observed at least ten times. The rearrangement joins TRBV7-9 to TRBJ2-3; tentative D call: TRBD1 (6 bases). The CDR3 has 14 residues. The germline gives CDR1 SEHNR, CDR2 FQNEAQ (reference sequence). Trimming pared 2 bases from V and 0 bases from J, leaving 6 bases between. CDR3 protein: CASSLQGSTDTQYF. The CDR3, as DNA: TGTGCCAGCAGCTTACAGGGGAGCACAGATACGCAGTATTTT. Based on the CDR3 plus reference TRBV7-9 and TRBJ2-3, the full variable domain is DTGVSQNPRHKITKRGQNVTFRCDPISEHNRLYWYRQTLGQGPEFLTYFQNEAQLEKSRLLSDRFSAERPKGSFSTLEIQRTEQGDSAMYLCASSLQGSTDTQYFGPGTRLTVL.

A few counts support this clonotype. J is TRBJ2-3 and V is TRBV7-2, with D unresolved. Germline CDR1 SGHTA, CDR2 FQGNSA. There are 14 residues in the CDR3. With 3 bases removed from V and 3 bases from J, the gap between germline ends came to 10 bases. The CDR3 spells CASSLSRWTDTQYF. Written as DNA, the CDR3 is TGTGCCAGCAGCTTGTCACGTTGGACAGATACGCAGTATTTT.

The sample holds a few counts of this clonotype. The genes are TRBV7-2 and TRBJ1-5; 9 bases match TRBD1. The CDR3 extends over 13 amino acids. With 6 bases clipped from V and 6 bases from J, the junction kept 3 bases outside the gene matches. Per germline, CDR1 SGHTA and CDR2 FQGNSA. This chain's CDR3 is CASRQGAGQPQHF. The CDR3 DNA follows: TGTGCCAGCAGACAGGGGGCCGGTCAGCCCCAGCATTTT.

As for this clonotype: A much larger clone lies one base from this, so it may be a read error. V and J are TRBV18 and TRBJ2-3; possibly TRBD1 or TRBD2 for D (5 bases each). CDR1 is KGHSH and CDR2 is LQKENI in the germline V gene. The length of the CDR3 is 15 residues. The CDR3 region is CASSPPRGGADTKYF. CDR3 DNA sequence: TGTGCCAGCTCACCCCCACGGGGCGGAGCAGATACGAAGTATTTT.

This clonotype has more than one count but fewer than ten. The rearrangement joins TRBV11-3 to TRBJ2-7; perhaps D is TRBD1 or TRBD2 (6 bases each). The CDR3 consists of 13 residues. Between the trimmed V and J ends, which lost 0 bases and 6 bases, there was a span of 9 bases. Germline-derived CDR1 and CDR2 are SGHNT and YENEEA. DNA for the CDR3: TGTGCCAGCAGCTTAGAAGGGGGGACCGAGCAGTACGTC. Protein sequence: CASSLEGGTEQYV.